The entry below gives a single TCR beta chain sequence along with its context. As yet, its antigen is unknown. Some clones are missing from TCRdb's copy, which holds only in-frame ones; the method was immunoSEQ multiplex PCR. The sample lists approximately 130,000 clones, 88% occurring once. These data are taken from a study of T cell responses to AZD1222 COVID-19 vaccine. Study-wide findings and caveats: Baseline testing showed seropositivity in only a handful of AZD1222 recipients. The donors showed a predominance of white British ancestry and of females, with possible underestimation of clonal diversity.

Sequenced here: peripheral blood, sampled 28 days after the second AZD1222 dose. This clonotype was obtained from an adult who received the AZD1222 COVID-19 vaccine.

The CDR3 is CASSKLDRVGQPQHF. CDR3 coding DNA: TGTGCCAGCAGCAAATTGGACAGGGTTGGGCAGCCCCAGCATTTT. This chain connects TRBV5-6 to TRBJ1-5; 8 bases match TRBD1. This CDR3 contains 15 residues. Looked up from germline, CDR1 is SGHDT and CDR2 is YYEEEE. Trimming cost V 4 bases and J 7 bases; bases outside gene matches: 10.